Following are 18 T cell receptor beta chains from one sample sequenced in a study of OX40 agonist ivuxolimab in advanced cancers. Clones were read by immunoSEQ multiplex PCR, and TCRdb kept only the in-frame ones, dropping some. The repertoire consists of 85,000 to 130,000 clones, with 90% occurring once and the leading ten covering under 0.4%. This material consisted of CD4+ or CD8+ T cells sorted from blood, taken in a trial of the OX40 agonist ivuxolimab. The receptors here all came from an adult with an advanced solid tumor such as melanoma, head and neck, liver or kidney cancer.

This rearrangement joins TRBV7-2 to TRBJ1-3; D unclear. There are 15 residues in the CDR3. Germline V CDR1 and CDR2: SGHTA, FQGNSA. V lost 1 base, J lost 0 bases, and 7 bases lay in between. The CDR3 is CASSLGTYSGNTIYF. The CDR3 DNA follows: TGTGCCAGCAGCTTAGGGACTTACTCTGGAAACACCATATATTTT.

The chain has TRBV19 and TRBJ2-2, with 8 bases lining up with TRBD1. Germline V gives CDR1 LNHDA, CDR2 SQIVND (reference sequence). CDR3 length: 14 amino acids. After removal of 3 bases from V and 8 bases from J, the junction contained 5 bases not matched to a gene. CDR3 sequence reads: CASSIQTGAGELFF. The CDR3 DNA sequence: TGTGCCAGTAGTATCCAGACAGGGGCGGGGGAGCTGTTTTTT.

The chain uses TRBV19 and TRBJ1-5; no clear D gene. The CDR3 consists of 17 residues. The ends were cut back, 7 bases at V and 0 bases at J, with 19 bases in the middle. Germline-derived CDR1 and CDR2 are LNHDA and SQIVND (reference sequence). CDR3 bases: TGTGCCAGTACCCCCGGTGGGAGAGGATATAGCAATCAGCCCCAGCATTTT. Translation: CASTPGGRGYSNQPQHF.

V is TRBV5-6 and J is TRBJ2-3; the D is unclear. The germline V gene encodes CDR1 SGHDT and CDR2 YYEEEE. The CDR3 contains 13 residues. Deletions cut 0 bases from V and 4 bases from J, with 6 bases between. Written as DNA, the CDR3 is TGTGCCAGCAGCTTGGTCCCTGCAGATACGCAGTATTTT. It specifies CASSLVPADTQYF.

This chain joins TRBV2 and TRBJ1-1, with D perhaps matching TRBD1 (5 bases). Per the germline V gene, CDR1 is SNHLY and CDR2 is FYNNEI. The CDR3 consists of 14 residues. Trimming pared 6 bases from V and 1 base from J, leaving 12 bases between. CDR3 DNA sequence: TGTGCCAGCAGGGGGGGGTCCCCGAACACTGAAGCTTTCTTT. Its translation is CASRGGSPNTEAFF.

The chain carries TRBV7-2 and TRBJ2-5; 9 bases fit TRBD2. V shed 3 bases, J shed 4 bases, and the junction held 6 bases outside the gene matches. Germline CDR1 reads SGHTA; CDR2 reads FQGNSA. This CDR3 comprises 15 residues. This chain's CDR3 is CASSLWTSVGETQYF. As DNA, the CDR3 is TGTGCCAGCAGCTTGTGGACTAGCGTGGGAGAGACCCAGTACTTC.

The V gene is TRBV28, the J gene TRBJ1-2; possible D gene TRBD1, 5 bases. The germline gives CDR1 MDHEN, CDR2 SYDVKM. The CDR3 spans 14 residues. V gave up 5 bases and J gave up 0 bases, with 10 bases separating them. This chain's CDR3 is CASSGGGTNYGYTF. CDR3 nucleotides: TGTGCCAGCAGTGGGGGGGGAACTAACTATGGCTACACCTTC.

The chain joins TRBV28 to TRBJ1-5, with 7 bases aligning to TRBD1. Per germline, CDR1 MDHEN and CDR2 SYDVKM. V dropped 5 bases and J dropped 3; count of bases not matched to a gene: 10. The CDR3 extends over 16 amino acids. CDR3 sequence reads: CASSPSGTDYNQPQHF. The DNA of the CDR3 is TGTGCCAGCAGTCCCTCCGGGACAGACTACAATCAGCCCCAGCATTTT. Full variable domain (remainder filled in from reference TRBV28 and TRBJ1-5): DVKVTQSSRYLVKRTGEKVFLECVQDMDHENMFWYRQDPGLGLRLIYFSYDVKMKEKGDIPEGYSVSREKKERFSLILESASTNQTSMYLCASSPSGTDYNQPQHFGDGTRLSIL.

This clone was observed a few times. This chain joins TRBV14 and TRBJ2-7; no firm D call. Trimming shortened V by 2 bases and J by 2 bases, and 10 bases separated the two germline ends. The CDR3 contains 14 residues. Germline loops: CDR1 SGHDN, CDR2 FVKESK. The CDR3 DNA follows: TGTGCCAGCAGCCAAATAGACGTAACCTACGAGCAGTACTTC. Protein sequence: CASSQIDVTYEQYF.

This clone was counted once. The chain has TRBV28 and TRBJ2-2; no clear D gene. Trimming took 3 bases from V and 8 from J, leaving 4 bases between them. Germline CDR1 and CDR2: MDHEN and SYDVKM. The CDR3 is made up of 11 amino acids. The CDR3 sequence is CASSFIGELFF. CDR3 DNA: TGTGCCAGCAGTTTTATTGGGGAGCTGTTTTTT.

The genes are TRBV5-4 and TRBJ2-1; 7 nucleotides match TRBD2. The germline gives CDR1 SGHNT, CDR2 YYREEE (reference sequence). J was trimmed by 3 bases and V by 4 bases; bases with no gene match: 10. CDR3 length: 16 residues. CDR3 DNA sequence: TGTGCCAGCAGCCTAGGAGGAGCGGGGATCTACAATGAGCAGTTCTTC. It encodes CASSLGGAGIYNEQFF.

The rearrangement links TRBV21-1 to TRBJ2-2; the table calls TRBD1, which could not be checked here. TRBV21-1 is a pseudogene locus. The CDR3 is 17 residues long. The CDR3 sequence: CASSKSGADKNTGELFF. For the CDR3, the DNA is TGTGCCAGCAGCAAAAGTGGGGCGGACAAGAACACCGGGGAGCTGTTTTTT.

The chain couples TRBV7-2 to TRBJ1-5; D possibly corresponds to TRBD1 (6 bases). Trimming took off 5 bases at V and 8 bases at J, with 13 bases between the two ends. Looked up from germline, CDR1 is SGHTA and CDR2 is FQGNSA. The CDR3 has 13 amino acids. The DNA for the CDR3 is TGTGCCAGCAGCGTGACAGGCACAAAGCCCCAGCATTTT. Amino acid sequence: CASSVTGTKPQHF.

The V and J genes are TRBV9 and TRBJ2-5, with 11 bases that match TRBD2. This CDR3 is built from 16 residues. V shed 3 bases, J shed 2 bases, and the junction held 6 bases outside the gene matches. Germline loops: CDR1 SGDLS, CDR2 YYNGEE. The CDR3 reads CASSAPGLAGQETQYF. CDR3 in DNA: TGTGCCAGCAGCGCCCCCGGACTAGCGGGTCAAGAGACCCAGTACTTC.

The chain employs TRBV7-2 and TRBJ2-1; 10 bases map to TRBD2. The J segment lost 5 bases and the V segment lost 1 base, leaving 2 bases of the junction unmatched. Looked up from germline, CDR1 is SGHTA and CDR2 is FQGNSA. The length of the CDR3 is 15 residues. The CDR3 DNA reads as TGTGCCAGCAGCTTAGAACTAGCGGGGAACAATGAGCAGTTCTTC. Translating gives CASSLELAGNNEQFF.

The CDR3 sequence is CASSLDYGALRGYTF. Here the CDR3 DNA reads TGTGCCAGCAGCTTAGATTATGGGGCGCTTAGGGGCTACACCTTC. The chain uses TRBV7-2 and TRBJ1-2; perhaps TRBD1 as D (5 bases). This CDR3 is 15 amino acids long. V was pared by 1 base and J by 8 bases, with 17 bases between. CDR1 SGHTA and CDR2 FQGNSA come from the germline V gene.

This sequence joins TRBV10-3 and TRBJ2-3, with D unresolved. CDR1 ENHRY and CDR2 SYGVKD come from the germline V gene. The CDR3 is 16 residues long. The V end lost 1 base, the J end lost 1 base, and 12 bases lay between the germline ends. This CDR3 is CAISELGSRGTDTQYF. In DNA, the CDR3 is TGTGCCATCAGTGAGTTGGGCTCTAGGGGCACAGATACGCAGTATTTT.

This chain joins TRBV25-1 and TRBJ1-1; D ambiguous. V was pared by 4 bases and J by 4 bases, with 10 bases between. This CDR3 has 13 residues. CDR1 and CDR2 (germline): MGHDK, SYGVNS. In DNA, the CDR3 is TGTGCCAGCAGTGCCGGGAAGGTCACTGAAGCTTTCTTT. This translates into CASSAGKVTEAFF.